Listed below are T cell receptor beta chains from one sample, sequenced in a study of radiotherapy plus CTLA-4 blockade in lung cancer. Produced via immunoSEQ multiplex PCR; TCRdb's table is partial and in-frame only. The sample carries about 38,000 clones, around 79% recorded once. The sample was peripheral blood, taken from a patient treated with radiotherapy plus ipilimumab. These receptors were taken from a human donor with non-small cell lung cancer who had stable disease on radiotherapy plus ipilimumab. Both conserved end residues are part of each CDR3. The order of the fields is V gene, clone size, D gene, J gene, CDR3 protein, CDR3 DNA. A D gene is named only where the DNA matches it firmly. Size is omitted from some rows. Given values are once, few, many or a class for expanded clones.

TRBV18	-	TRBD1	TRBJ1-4	CASSPPEQGARGKLFF	TGTGCCAGCTCACCGCCAGAACAGGGGGCGCGGGGAAAACTGTTTTTT
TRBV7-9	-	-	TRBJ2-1	CASSHTPRGNEQFF	TGTGCCAGCAGCCATACTCCCAGGGGCAATGAGCAGTTCTTC
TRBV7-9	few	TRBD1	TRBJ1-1	CASSFPTGQGSTEAFF	TGTGCCAGCAGCTTCCCGACTGGACAGGGGAGCACTGAAGCTTTCTTT
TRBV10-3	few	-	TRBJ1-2	CAIREGSEGGYTF	TGTGCCATCAGGGAAGGGAGCGAAGGAGGCTACACCTTC
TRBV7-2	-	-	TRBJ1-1	CASSYTTEAFF	TGTGCCAGCAGCTATACAACTGAAGCTTTCTTT
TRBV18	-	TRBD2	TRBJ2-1	CASSPPRGGGADNEQFF	TGTGCCAGCTCACCGCCCCGGGGCGGGGGTGCCGACAATGAGCAGTTCTTC
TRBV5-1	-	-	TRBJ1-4	CASSLARGNEKLFF	TGCGCCAGCAGCTTGGCAAGGGGGAACGAAAAACTGTTTTTT
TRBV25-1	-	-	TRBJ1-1	CASSRQKNTEAFF	TGTGCCAGCAGCCGACAGAAGAACACTGAAGCTTTCTTT
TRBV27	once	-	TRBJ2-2	CASSPRTANTGELFF	TGTGCCAGCAGTCCCCGGACGGCGAACACCGGGGAGCTGTTTTTT
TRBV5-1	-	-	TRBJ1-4	CASSLEGSRPPFF	TGCGCCAGCAGCTTGGAGGGGTCCCGTCCTCCGTTTTTT
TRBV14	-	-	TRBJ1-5	CASSQDRTQPQHF	TGTGCCAGCAGCCAGGACAGAACTCAGCCCCAGCATTTT
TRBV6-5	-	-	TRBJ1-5	CASRPGGISNQPQHF	TGTGCCAGCAGACCAGGAGGGATCAGCAATCAGCCCCAGCATTTT
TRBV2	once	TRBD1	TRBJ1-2	CASGEAQGAYGYTF	TGTGCCAGCGGAGAGGCACAGGGGGCTTATGGCTACACCTTC
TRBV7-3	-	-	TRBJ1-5	CASSLDSNQPQHF	TGTGCCAGCAGCTTAGACAGCAATCAGCCCCAGCATTTT
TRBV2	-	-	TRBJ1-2	CASSESGRENYGYTF	TGTGCCAGCAGTGAATCGGGCAGGGAGAACTATGGCTACACCTTC
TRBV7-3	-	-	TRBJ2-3	CASSPGAFTDTQYF	TGTGCCAGCAGCCCAGGGGCCTTCACAGATACGCAGTATTTT
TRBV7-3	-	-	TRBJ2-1	CASSPSPGSIASEQFF	TGTGCCAGCAGCCCCTCTCCGGGATCTATCGCAAGTGAGCAGTTCTTC
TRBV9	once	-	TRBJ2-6	CASSVGRALAGANVLTF	TGTGCCAGCAGCGTAGGACGGGCGTTAGCAGGGGCCAACGTCCTGACTTTC
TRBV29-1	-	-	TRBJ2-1	CSATEGFSYNEQFF	TGCAGCGCAACTGAGGGGTTCTCCTACAATGAGCAGTTCTTC
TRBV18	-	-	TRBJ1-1	CASSPPVNTEAFF	TGTGCCAGCTCACCACCGGTGAACACTGAAGCTTTCTTT
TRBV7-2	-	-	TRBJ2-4	CASSPGAGHYKNIQYF	TGTGCCAGCAGCCCGGGGGCCGGACACTACAAAAACATTCAGTACTTC
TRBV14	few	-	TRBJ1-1	CASSQDIGLAEAFF	TGTGCCAGCAGCCAAGATATCGGGCTGGCTGAAGCTTTCTTT
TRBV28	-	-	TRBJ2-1	CASSLGARAYNEQFF	TGTGCCAGCAGTCTCGGGGCTAGGGCCTACAATGAGCAGTTCTTC
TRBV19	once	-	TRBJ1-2	CASSNPSGTTANYGYTF	TGTGCCAGTAGTAACCCCTCCGGGACAACCGCTAACTATGGCTACACCTTC
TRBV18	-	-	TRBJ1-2	CASSPLSGTQGLYGYTF	TGTGCCAGCTCACCATTGTCAGGAACCCAGGGTCTCTATGGCTACACCTTC
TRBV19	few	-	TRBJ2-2	CASSISGITGELFF	TGTGCCAGTAGTATATCGGGGATTACCGGGGAGCTGTTTTTT
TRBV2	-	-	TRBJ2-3	CASRKPPPDTQYF	TGTGCCAGCAGGAAGCCCCCTCCGGATACGCAGTATTTT
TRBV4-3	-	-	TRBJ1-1	CASSQEQGIAAFF	TGCGCCAGCAGCCAAGAGCAGGGGATCGCGGCTTTCTTT
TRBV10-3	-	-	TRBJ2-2	CAISTGTLSRELFF	TGTGCCATCAGTACCGGGACCCTCAGTAGGGAGCTGTTTTTT
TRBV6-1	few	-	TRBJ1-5	CASKGVTGNQPQHF	TGTGCCAGCAAGGGGGTCACGGGGAATCAGCCCCAGCATTTT
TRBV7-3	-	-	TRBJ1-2	CASSPSGSGPRSGYTF	TGTGCCAGCAGCCCAAGCGGTAGCGGTCCGAGGTCTGGCTACACCTTC
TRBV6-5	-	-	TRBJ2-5	CASSPRDGEETQYF	TGTGCCAGCTCGCCCCGGGACGGAGAAGAGACCCAGTACTTC
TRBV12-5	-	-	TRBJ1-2	CASGLGSGGVYGYTF	TGTGCTAGTGGTTTGGGTTCTGGGGGGGTATATGGCTACACCTTC
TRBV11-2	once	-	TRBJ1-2	CASSPGTGYGYTF	TGTGCCAGCAGTCCCGGGACGGGTTATGGCTACACCTTC
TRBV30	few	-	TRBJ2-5	CAWSVRGETQYF	TGTGCCTGGAGTGTACGTGGAGAGACCCAGTACTTC
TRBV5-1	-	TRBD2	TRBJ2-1	CASSIGGPLAGGPYNEQFF	TGCGCCAGCAGCATAGGGGGGCCACTAGCGGGGGGACCCTACAATGAGCAGTTCTTC
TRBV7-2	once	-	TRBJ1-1	CASSLGSLNTEAFF	TGTGCCAGCAGCTTGGGCAGTTTGAACACTGAAGCTTTCTTT
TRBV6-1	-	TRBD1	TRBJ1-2	CASREQQGANYGYTF	TGTGCCAGCAGAGAACAACAGGGGGCCAACTATGGCTACACCTTC
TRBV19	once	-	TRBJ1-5	CASSITSPSNQPQHF	TGTGCCAGTAGTATAACCTCCCCTAGCAATCAGCCCCAGCATTTT
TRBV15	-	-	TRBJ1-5	CATSRDHVEGQPQHF	TGTGCCACCAGCAGAGATCATGTGGAGGGACAGCCCCAGCATTTT
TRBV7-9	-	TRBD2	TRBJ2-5	CASSPAGATGETQYF	TGTGCCAGCAGCCCAGCGGGGGCCACTGGAGAGACCCAGTACTTC
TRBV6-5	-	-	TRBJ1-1	CASSYSARGNTEAFF	TGTGCCAGCAGTTACTCGGCCCGGGGTAACACTGAAGCTTTCTTT
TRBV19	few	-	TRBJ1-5	CASSIQRNQPQHF	TGTGCCAGTAGTATACAAAGGAATCAGCCCCAGCATTTT
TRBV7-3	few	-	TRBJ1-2	CASSLTGGTNYGYTF	TGTGCCAGCAGCTTAACCGGCGGGACTAACTATGGCTACACCTTC
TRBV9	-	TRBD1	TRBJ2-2	CASSVARQGANTGELFF	TGTGCCAGCAGCGTAGCCCGACAGGGCGCGAACACCGGGGAGCTGTTTTTT
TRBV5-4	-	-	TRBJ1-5	CASSLDREVGQPQHF	TGTGCCAGCAGCTTGGACAGGGAGGTTGGTCAGCCCCAGCATTTT
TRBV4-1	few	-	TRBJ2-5	CASSESMGETQYF	TGCGCCAGCAGCGAGAGTATGGGGGAGACCCAGTACTTC
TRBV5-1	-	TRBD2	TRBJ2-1	CASSPSSGGVDNEQFF	TGCGCCAGCAGCCCCTCTAGCGGGGGAGTTGACAATGAGCAGTTCTTC
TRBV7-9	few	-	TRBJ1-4	CASSFRGAGEKLFF	TGTGCCAGCAGCTTTCGGGGGGCCGGTGAAAAACTGTTTTTT
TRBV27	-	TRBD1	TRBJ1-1	CASSLGTGINTEAFF	TGTGCCAGCAGTTTAGGGACAGGGATAAACACTGAAGCTTTCTTT
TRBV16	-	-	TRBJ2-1	CASSQSVDHNEQFF	TGTGCCAGCAGCCAATCAGTGGACCACAATGAGCAGTTCTTC
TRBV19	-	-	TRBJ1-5	CASSPGGNQPQHF	TGTGCCAGTAGCCCAGGAGGCAATCAGCCCCAGCATTTT
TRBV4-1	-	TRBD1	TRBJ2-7	CASSTPGTVYEQYF	TGCGCCAGCAGCACCCCCGGGACAGTTTACGAGCAGTACTTC
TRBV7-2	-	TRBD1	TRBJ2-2	CASSLGQGYAGELFF	TGTGCCAGCAGCTTGGGACAGGGTTACGCCGGGGAGCTGTTTTTT
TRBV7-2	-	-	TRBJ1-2	CASSLGEWASQRGYTF	TGTGCCAGCAGCTTAGGGGAGTGGGCGTCTCAGCGGGGCTACACCTTC
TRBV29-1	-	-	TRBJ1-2	CSVVGPHGYTF	TGCAGCGTTGTAGGCCCACATGGCTACACCTTC
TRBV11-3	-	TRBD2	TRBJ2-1	CASSPGGGEQFF	TGTGCCAGCAGCCCGGGAGGAGGAGAGCAGTTCTTC
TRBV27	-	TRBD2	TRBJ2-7	CASSLRAGRSYEQYF	TGTGCCAGCAGTTTAAGAGCGGGGCGCTCCTACGAGCAGTACTTC
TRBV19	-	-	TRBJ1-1	CASSMSMTEAFF	TGTGCCAGTAGTATGTCGATGACTGAAGCTTTCTTT